These T cell receptor beta chains were read from a single sample in a study of T-cell reconstitution after alpha-beta-depleted transplantation in children. TCRdb redid the calling of the PCR reads with MiXCR, one entry per CDR3 protein. This table has hundreds of thousands of distinct CDR3 sequences, roughly 15% appearing once. The sequences come from PBMCs from the stem cell graft donor, collected from the stem cell graft. The receptors originated from a human donor who donated a stem cell graft to a child with acute myeloid leukemia. Each CDR3 is given with its conserved first and last residue. D genes are given only for firm matches. Not every row has a clone size; where given, it reads once, few, many or a size class.

abundance	d_gene	j_gene	v_gene	CDR3nt	CDR3aa
few	.	TRBJ1-1	TRBV12-5	TGTGCTAGTGGTTTCGGGGTGAACACTGAAGCTTTCTTT	CASGFGVNTEAFF
many	.	TRBJ1-5	TRBV7-2	TGTGCCAGCAGCTTAGCGGCGCGGAGCAATCAGCCCCAGCATTTT	CASSLAARSNQPQHF
few	.	TRBJ1-1	TRBV7-2	TGTGCCAGCAGCCCTTGGGACGGGAACACTGAAGCTTTCTTT	CASSPWDGNTEAFF
many	TRBD1	TRBJ1-2	TRBV20-1	TGCAGTGCTAGTTTCGGGACAGGGAAAGGCTACACCTTC	CSASFGTGKGYTF
.	TRBD1	TRBJ1-6	TRBV4-1	TGCGCCAGCAGCCAATCCGACAGGGTGGAGTATTCACCCCTCCACTTT	CASSQSDRVEYSPLHF
.	.	TRBJ1-1	TRBV20-1	TGCAGTGCTTGGCGACAGGCTAACACTGAAGCTTTCTTT	CSAWRQANTEAFF
many	.	TRBJ2-6	TRBV20-1	TGCAGTGCTAGGGATAGAGAGAGTCGGGGGGCCAACGTCCTGACTTTC	CSARDRESRGANVLTF
.	.	TRBJ1-5	TRBV5-5	TGTGCCAGCAGCTTTGCGGGGTTGCATCAGCCCCAGCATTTT	CASSFAGLHQPQHF
many	.	TRBJ1-2	TRBV20-1	TGCAGTGCTAGAGATCAAGAGGGTATAGGCGGGAATGGCTACACCTTC	CSARDQEGIGGNGYTF
.	TRBD1	TRBJ2-1	TRBV28	TGTGCCACCAGTACAGGGGGCACCCACAATGAGCAGTTCTTC	CATSTGGTHNEQFF
many	.	TRBJ1-1	TRBV29-1	TGCAGCGCCCGGGTCTGGGAAGTTGAAGCTTTCTTT	CSARVWEVEAFF
.	.	TRBJ2-1	TRBV7-2	TGTGCCAGCAGCCGTTCACAGACCACCTACAATGAGCAGTTCTTC	CASSRSQTTYNEQFF
many	TRBD1	TRBJ2-4	TRBV7-2	TGTGCCAGCAGTTATAGGACAGGGGGCTTCCAAAACATTCAGTACTTC	CASSYRTGGFQNIQYF
.	.	TRBJ1-6	TRBV12-3/TRBV12-4	TGTGCCAGCAGTTCCTCCGGGGGACGGAGATCATCACCCCTCCACTTT	CASSSSGGRRSSPLHF
.	TRBD2	TRBJ2-5	TRBV12-3/TRBV12-4	TGTGCCAGCAAGCAGCGGGGGAACCAAGAGACCCAGTACTTC	CASKQRGNQETQYF
.	TRBD2	TRBJ2-1	TRBV27	TGTGCCAGCAGTTTCGGGACTAGCGGGGGGGCCGGCGAGCAGTTCTTC	CASSFGTSGGAGEQFF
many	.	TRBJ2-3	TRBV20-1	TGCAGTGCTGGGATGACAACTACGCAGTATTTT	CSAGMTTTQYF
.	.	TRBJ1-2	TRBV7-9	TGTGCCAGCAGCCTACCAATACTGCGGAGAAACTATGGCTACACCTTC	CASSLPILRRNYGYTF
many	.	TRBJ2-7	TRBV10-3	TGTGCCATCAGGGAAGGGAACAGGGCCTACGAGCAGTACTTC	CAIREGNRAYEQYF
few	TRBD2	TRBJ2-3	TRBV7-8	TGTGCCAGCAGCTTGGGACTAGGAGTCGCAGATACGCAGTATTTT	CASSLGLGVADTQYF
.	.	TRBJ1-6	TRBV6-5	TGTGCCAGCAGTTACTCCTGGACAGCCTACGCTTCACCCCTCCACTTT	CASSYSWTAYASPLHF
few	TRBD2	TRBJ2-4	TRBV24-1	TGTGCCACCAGTGGTACTAGCGGGGGGGCCAAAAACATTCAGTACTTC	CATSGTSGGAKNIQYF
many	TRBD2	TRBJ2-1	TRBV12-3/TRBV12-4	TGTGCCAACAGTTTGATCGGGGGGATGCAGTTCTTC	CANSLIGGMQFF
many	TRBD2	TRBJ2-1	TRBV20-1	TGCAGTGCTAGTATGGGGGGGGGACACAATGAGCAGTTCTTC	CSASMGGGHNEQFF
.	TRBD2	TRBJ2-3	TRBV12-3/TRBV12-4	TGTGCCAGCAGTTTTAGCGGGGGGACGAATACGCAGTATTTT	CASSFSGGTNTQYF
.	.	TRBJ2-1	TRBV6-5	TGTGCCAGCAGTTACGGTTCGGGACCAGACAATGAGCAGTTCTTC	CASSYGSGPDNEQFF
many	TRBD1	TRBJ2-7	TRBV6-5	TGTGCCAGCAGTTCCTGGGACAGCACCTACGAGCAGTACTTC	CASSSWDSTYEQYF
few	TRBD1	TRBJ2-7	TRBV7-2	TGTGCCAGCAGCCGAAGGGGGGGGACAGGGACTGACGAGCAGTACTTC	CASSRRGGTGTDEQYF
.	.	TRBJ2-3	TRBV7-8	TGTGCCAGCAGCTATAGCGGCGTCCAGAAAGATACGCAGTATTTT	CASSYSGVQKDTQYF
.	.	TRBJ2-2	TRBV7-2	TGTGCCAGCAGCCGGAACCCCGGGGAGCTGTTTTTT	CASSRNPGELFF
few	.	TRBJ1-2	TRBV7-9	TGTGCCAGCAGTCCAGTTGGGGGTCCTAACTATGGCTACACCTTC	CASSPVGGPNYGYTF
many	.	TRBJ2-5	TRBV29-1	TGCAGCGTTGGAGTAAGCAGACAAGAGACCCAGTACTTC	CSVGVSRQETQYF
few	.	TRBJ2-5	TRBV12-3/TRBV12-4	TGTGCCAGCAGTAGGACAGCGGCCAAAGAGACCCAGTACTTC	CASSRTAAKETQYF
many	.	TRBJ1-4	TRBV29-1	TGCAGCGTCCGTATTTCCAGTGGAAAACTGTTTTTT	CSVRISSGKLFF
many	TRBD2	TRBJ2-1	TRBV20-1	TGCAGTGCTGGAGGGCCGGGACTAGCGCTTAATGAGCAGTTCTTC	CSAGGPGLALNEQFF
many	.	TRBJ2-5	TRBV20-1	TGCAGTGCTAGAGATCAGGGTCGGACGATCCAAGAGACCCAGTACTTC	CSARDQGRTIQETQYF
.	.	TRBJ1-2	TRBV7-2	TGTGCCAGCAGTTCTAGCTGGGAATTCAATGGCTACACCTTC	CASSSSWEFNGYTF
many	.	TRBJ2-7	TRBV20-1	TGCAGTGCTAGGGTTTACGAGCAGTACTTC	CSARVYEQYF
many	.	TRBJ2-5	TRBV20-1	TGCAGTGCTAGAGCCCCCGAGACCCAGCGGACCCAGTACTTC	CSARAPETQRTQYF
many	.	TRBJ2-1	TRBV6-1	TGTGCCAGCAGTGAGGCCGGGGGGCCACCTTACAACTACAATGAGCAGTTCTTC	CASSEAGGPPYNYNEQFF
many	.	TRBJ2-2	TRBV20-1	TGCAGTGCTAGAGATCCCCAGGGAACCGGGGAGCTGTTTTTT	CSARDPQGTGELFF
few	TRBD1	TRBJ1-3	TRBV6-1	TGTGCCAGCAGCCCACTCTCAGGGGGCGTAGGTGGAAACACCATATATTTT	CASSPLSGGVGGNTIYF
many	.	TRBJ1-5	TRBV10-3	TGTGCCATCAGTGAGGAAGGGGCCGGCCAGCCCCAGCATTTT	CAISEEGAGQPQHF
.	.	TRBJ2-7	TRBV12-3/TRBV12-4	TGTGCCAGCAGTTTTGCAGAGTCCTACGAGCAGTACTTC	CASSFAESYEQYF
.	.	TRBJ1-5	TRBV18	TGTGCCAGCTCACCAGCCCCTCCCAATCAGCCCCAGCATTTT	CASSPAPPNQPQHF
.	.	TRBJ2-3	TRBV24-1	TGTGCCACCAGGCCTTCGACAGGCCGAGGGACAGATACGCAGTATTTT	CATRPSTGRGTDTQYF
few	.	TRBJ1-6	TRBV7-9	TGTGCCAGCAGCATCCGGGACACCCATCCACCCCTCCACTTT	CASSIRDTHPPLHF
many	.	TRBJ2-2	TRBV7-3	TGTGCCAGCAGCCCATCTAGCGTTAACACCGGGGAGCTGTTTTTT	CASSPSSVNTGELFF
few	TRBD2	TRBJ2-3	TRBV20-1	TGCAGTGCCCTTCTCCCGGGACTAGCGGGGTCAGATACGCAGTATTTT	CSALLPGLAGSDTQYF
many	.	TRBJ2-7	TRBV29-1	TGCAGCGTTGCCAGTATTGGGACCTACGAGCAGTACTTC	CSVASIGTYEQYF
many	.	TRBJ1-1	TRBV12-3/TRBV12-4	TGTGCCAGCAGTCGACGACAGAACACTGAAGCTTTCTTT	CASSRRQNTEAFF
many	.	TRBJ1-6	TRBV6-5	TGTGCCAGCAGTTATGGCAGCGAGAATTCACCCCTCCACTTT	CASSYGSENSPLHF
many	.	TRBJ1-5	TRBV7-2	TGTGCCAGCAGCACCCGTCCAGGGTTTGATCAGCCCCAGCATTTT	CASSTRPGFDQPQHF
once	.	TRBJ2-1	TRBV11-3	TGTGCCAGCAGCTTAGATGATTTCAGTAATGAGCAGTTCTTC	CASSLDDFSNEQFF
few	.	TRBJ2-5	TRBV12-3/TRBV12-4	TGTGCCAGCAGGGACAAATCAGGAGCAGAGACCCAGTACTTC	CASRDKSGAETQYF